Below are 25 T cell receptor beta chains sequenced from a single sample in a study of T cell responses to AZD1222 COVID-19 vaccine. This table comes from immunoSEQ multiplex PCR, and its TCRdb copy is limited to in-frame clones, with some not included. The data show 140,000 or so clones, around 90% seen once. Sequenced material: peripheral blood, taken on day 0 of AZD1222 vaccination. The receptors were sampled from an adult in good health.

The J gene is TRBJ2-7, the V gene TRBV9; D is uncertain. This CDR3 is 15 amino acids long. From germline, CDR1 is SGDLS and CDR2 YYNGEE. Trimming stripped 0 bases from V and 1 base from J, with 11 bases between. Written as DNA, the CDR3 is TGTGCCAGCAGCGTAGGATGGCCAGGATCCTACGAGCAGTACTTC. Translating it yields CASSVGWPGSYEQYF.

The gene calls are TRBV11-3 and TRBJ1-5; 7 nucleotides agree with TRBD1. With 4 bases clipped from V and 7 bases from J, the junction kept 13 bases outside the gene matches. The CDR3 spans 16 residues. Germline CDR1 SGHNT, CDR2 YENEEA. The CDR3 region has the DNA TGTGCCAGCAGCTCCACCTACAGGGGCAGAAGGCAGCCCCAGCATTTT. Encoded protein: CASSSTYRGRRQPQHF.

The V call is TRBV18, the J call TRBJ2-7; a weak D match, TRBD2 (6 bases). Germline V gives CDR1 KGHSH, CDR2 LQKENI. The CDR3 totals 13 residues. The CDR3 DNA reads TGTGCTTCTCACACGGAGGGGAGGTACGAGCAGTACTTC. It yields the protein CASHTEGRYEQYF.

The CDR3 bases are TGTGCCAGCAGCTCCGGGGATACGCAGTATTTT. Its translation is CASSSGDTQYF. The chain combines TRBV3-1 (or the pseudogene TRBV3-2) with TRBJ2-3; D call uncertain. Germline CDR1 reads LGHDT; CDR2 reads YNNKEL (reference sequence). Trimming shortened V by 5 bases and J by 6 bases, and 6 bases separated the two germline ends. This CDR3 is 11 amino acids long.

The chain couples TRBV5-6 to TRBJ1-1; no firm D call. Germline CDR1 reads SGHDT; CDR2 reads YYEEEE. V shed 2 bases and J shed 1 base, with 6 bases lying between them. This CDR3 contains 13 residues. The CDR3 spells CASSFQSNTEAFF. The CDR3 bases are TGTGCCAGCAGCTTCCAGTCGAACACTGAAGCTTTCTTT.

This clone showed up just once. DNA for the CDR3: TGTGCCAGCAGCTTAGGACTAGCGGGGGGAGGCACAGATACGCAGTATTTT. It encodes CASSLGLAGGGTDTQYF. The chain joins TRBV7-2 to TRBJ2-3; 13 bases are a match to TRBD2. Germline CDR1 reads SGHTA; CDR2 reads FQGNSA. The CDR3 length is 17 residues. V trimming: 1 base; J trimming: 1 base; junction bases outside the gene matches: 2.

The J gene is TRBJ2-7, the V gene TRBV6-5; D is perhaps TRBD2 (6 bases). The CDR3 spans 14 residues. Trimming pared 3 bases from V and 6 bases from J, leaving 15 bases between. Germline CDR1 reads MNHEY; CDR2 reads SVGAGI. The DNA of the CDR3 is TGTGCCAGCAGTTATGGCGGGGCACCTACCGAGCAGTACTTC. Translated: CASSYGGAPTEQYF.

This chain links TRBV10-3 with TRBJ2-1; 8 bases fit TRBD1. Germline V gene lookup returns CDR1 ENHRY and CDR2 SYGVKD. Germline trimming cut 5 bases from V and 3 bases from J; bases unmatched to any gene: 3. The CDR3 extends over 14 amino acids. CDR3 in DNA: TGTGCCATCAGTATTGACAGGGGCTACAATGAGCAGTTCTTC. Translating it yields CAISIDRGYNEQFF.

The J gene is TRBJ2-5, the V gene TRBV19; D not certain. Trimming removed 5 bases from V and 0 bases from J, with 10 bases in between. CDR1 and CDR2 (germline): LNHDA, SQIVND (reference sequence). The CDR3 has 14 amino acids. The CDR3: CASSLTVYQETQYF. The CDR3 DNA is TGTGCCAGTAGTCTTACAGTGTACCAAGAGACCCAGTACTTC.

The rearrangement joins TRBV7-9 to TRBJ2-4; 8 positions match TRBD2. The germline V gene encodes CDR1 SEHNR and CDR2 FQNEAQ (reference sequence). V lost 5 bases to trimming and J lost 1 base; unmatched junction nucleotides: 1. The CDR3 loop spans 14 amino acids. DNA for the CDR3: TGTGCCAGCAGCCCTAGCGGGGCCAAAAACATTCAGTACTTC. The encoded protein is CASSPSGAKNIQYF.

CDR3 sequence reads: CASSDQGGGYEQYF. The DNA of the CDR3 is TGTGCCAGCAGTGATCAGGGGGGCGGTTACGAGCAGTACTTC. The J gene is TRBJ2-7, the V gene TRBV2; perhaps TRBD1 as D (7 bases). Trimming left V 3 bases short and J 4 bases short, with 13 bases between. Germline V gene sequence: CDR1 SNHLY, CDR2 FYNNEI. CDR3 length equals 14 residues.

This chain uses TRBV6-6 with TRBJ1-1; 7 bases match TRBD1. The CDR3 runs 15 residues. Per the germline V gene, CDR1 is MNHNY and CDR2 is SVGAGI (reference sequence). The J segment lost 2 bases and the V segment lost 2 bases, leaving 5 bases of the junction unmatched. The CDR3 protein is CASSYGTAPNTEAFF. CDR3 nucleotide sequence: TGTGCCAGCAGTTACGGGACAGCCCCTAACACTGAAGCTTTCTTT.

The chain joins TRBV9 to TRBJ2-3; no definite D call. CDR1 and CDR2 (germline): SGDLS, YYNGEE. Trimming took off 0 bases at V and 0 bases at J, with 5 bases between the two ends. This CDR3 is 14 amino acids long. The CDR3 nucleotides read TGTGCCAGCAGCGTAGACATCAGCACAGATACGCAGTATTTT. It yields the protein CASSVDISTDTQYF.

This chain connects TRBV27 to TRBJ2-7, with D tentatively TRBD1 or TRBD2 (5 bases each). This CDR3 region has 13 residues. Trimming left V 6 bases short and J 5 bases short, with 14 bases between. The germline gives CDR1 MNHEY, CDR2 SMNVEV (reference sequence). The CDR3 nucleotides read TGTGCCAGCAGCCCCGGGGCCGAGGACGAGCAGTACTTC. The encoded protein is CASSPGAEDEQYF.

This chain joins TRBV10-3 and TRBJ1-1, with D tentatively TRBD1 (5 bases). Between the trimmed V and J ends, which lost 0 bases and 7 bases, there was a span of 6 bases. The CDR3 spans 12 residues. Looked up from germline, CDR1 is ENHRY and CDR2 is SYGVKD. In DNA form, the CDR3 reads TGTGCCATCAGTGAGTCAAGGGGTGAAGCTTTCTTT. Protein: CAISESRGEAFF.

CDR3 sequence (DNA): TGTGCCATCAGTGAAGGGACAGGGGGCTATCAGCCCCAGCATTTT. Its translation is CAISEGTGGYQPQHF. The chain has TRBV10-3 and TRBJ1-5, with TRBD1 identical over 12 bases. Trimming cost V 3 bases and J 5 bases; bases outside gene matches: 2. Germline-derived CDR1 and CDR2 are ENHRY and SYGVKD. This CDR3 is 15 amino acids long.

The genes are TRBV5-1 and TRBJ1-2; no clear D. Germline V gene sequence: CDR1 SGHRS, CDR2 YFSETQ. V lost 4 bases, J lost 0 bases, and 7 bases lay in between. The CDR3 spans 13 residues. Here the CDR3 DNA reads TGCGCCAGCAGCGGCATTTCTAACTATGGCTACACCTTC. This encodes CASSGISNYGYTF.

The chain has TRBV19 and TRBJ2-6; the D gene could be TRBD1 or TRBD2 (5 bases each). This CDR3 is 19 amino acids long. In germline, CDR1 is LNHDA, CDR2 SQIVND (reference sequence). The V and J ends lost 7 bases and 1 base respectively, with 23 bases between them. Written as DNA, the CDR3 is TGTGCCAGTAAGACACAACGAATTACGGGGCCTTCTGGGGCCAACGTCCTGACTTTC. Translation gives CASKTQRITGPSGANVLTF.

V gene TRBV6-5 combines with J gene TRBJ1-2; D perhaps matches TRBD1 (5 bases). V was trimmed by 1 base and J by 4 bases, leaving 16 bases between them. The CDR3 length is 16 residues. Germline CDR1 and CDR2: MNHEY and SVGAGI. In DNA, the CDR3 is TGTGCCAGCAGTTACTTCGTAGGGCAGGGAACCTATGGCTACACCTTC. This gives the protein CASSYFVGQGTYGYTF.

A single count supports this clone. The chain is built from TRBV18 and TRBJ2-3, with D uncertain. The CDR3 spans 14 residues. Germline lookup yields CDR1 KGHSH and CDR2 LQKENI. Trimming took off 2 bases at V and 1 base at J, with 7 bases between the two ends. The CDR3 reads CASSPIPGTDTQYF. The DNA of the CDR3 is TGTGCCAGCTCACCAATTCCAGGCACAGATACGCAGTATTTT.

The chain's CDR3 is CASSATGGQPSNQPQHF. CDR3 nucleotide sequence: TGTGCCAGCAGTGCGACAGGGGGGCAGCCTTCCAATCAGCCCCAGCATTTT. The chain combines TRBV25-1 with TRBJ1-5; 9 bases are a match to TRBD1. The CDR3 runs to 17 residues. Germline CDR1 is MGHDK and CDR2 is SYGVNS. V trimming: 4 bases; J trimming: 3 bases; junction bases outside the gene matches: 10.

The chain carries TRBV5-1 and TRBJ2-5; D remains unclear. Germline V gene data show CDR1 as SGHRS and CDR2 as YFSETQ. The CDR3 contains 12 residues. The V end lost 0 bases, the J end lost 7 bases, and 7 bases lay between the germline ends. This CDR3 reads CASSLGERTQYF. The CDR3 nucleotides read TGCGCCAGCAGCTTGGGGGAACGGACCCAGTACTTC.

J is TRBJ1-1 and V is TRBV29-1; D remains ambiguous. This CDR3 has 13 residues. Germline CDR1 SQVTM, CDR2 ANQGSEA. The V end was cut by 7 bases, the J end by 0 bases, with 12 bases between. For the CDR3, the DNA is TGCAGCGCTGCGGCCCAGTTGAACACTGAAGCTTTCTTT. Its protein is CSAAAQLNTEAFF.

For the CDR3, the DNA is TGTGCCAGCAGCCAAGATCTGATAGGGGACTATGGCTACACCTTC. Its translation: CASSQDLIGDYGYTF. The chain employs TRBV14 and TRBJ1-2; a possible D gene is TRBD1 (5 bases). V lost 0 bases and J 3 bases, leaving 11 bases between the germline ends. This CDR3 has 15 amino acids. Germline CDR1 is SGHDN and CDR2 is FVKESK.

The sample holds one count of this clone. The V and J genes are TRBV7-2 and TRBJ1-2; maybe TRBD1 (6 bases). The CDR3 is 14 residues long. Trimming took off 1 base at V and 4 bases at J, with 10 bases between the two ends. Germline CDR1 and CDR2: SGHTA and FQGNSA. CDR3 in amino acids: CASSLDPGVYGYTF. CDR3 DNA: TGTGCCAGCAGCTTAGATCCAGGGGTCTATGGCTACACCTTC.